This T cell receptor beta chain was retrieved from a study of cytomegalovirus exposure and HLA in healthy donors. Germline CDR1 is MNHNS and CDR2 is SASEGT. The CDR3 has 15 residues. V dropped 5 bases and J dropped 2 bases, with 10 bases sitting between them. This table comes from immunoSEQ multiplex PCR, and its TCRdb copy is limited to in-frame clones, with some not included. The data contain 150,000 to 200,000 clones, approximately 85% of them seen just once; the ten biggest clones take up approximately 1.5%. There are a few counts of this clone. The sequencing input was PBMCs. The sequence came from a woman aged 18-29 years in good health and CMV-seronegative. This chain uses TRBV6-1 with TRBJ1-6; D call uncertain. The CDR3 DNA is TGTGCCAGCAGTCTGGACTCCACCTATAATTCACCCCTCCACTTT. Translated, it gives CASSLDSTYNSPLHF.